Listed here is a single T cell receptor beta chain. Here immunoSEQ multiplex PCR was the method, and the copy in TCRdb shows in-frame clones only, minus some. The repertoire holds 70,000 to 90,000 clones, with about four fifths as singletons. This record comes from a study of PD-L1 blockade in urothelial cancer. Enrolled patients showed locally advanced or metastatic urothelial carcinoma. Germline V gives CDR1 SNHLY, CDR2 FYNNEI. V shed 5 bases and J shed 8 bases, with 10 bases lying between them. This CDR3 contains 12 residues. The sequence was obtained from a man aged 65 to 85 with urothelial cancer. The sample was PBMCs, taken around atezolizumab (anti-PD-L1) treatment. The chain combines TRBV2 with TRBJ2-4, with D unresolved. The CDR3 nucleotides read TGTGCCAGCAGTACCGTACCGGACATTCAGTACTTC. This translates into CASSTVPDIQYF.